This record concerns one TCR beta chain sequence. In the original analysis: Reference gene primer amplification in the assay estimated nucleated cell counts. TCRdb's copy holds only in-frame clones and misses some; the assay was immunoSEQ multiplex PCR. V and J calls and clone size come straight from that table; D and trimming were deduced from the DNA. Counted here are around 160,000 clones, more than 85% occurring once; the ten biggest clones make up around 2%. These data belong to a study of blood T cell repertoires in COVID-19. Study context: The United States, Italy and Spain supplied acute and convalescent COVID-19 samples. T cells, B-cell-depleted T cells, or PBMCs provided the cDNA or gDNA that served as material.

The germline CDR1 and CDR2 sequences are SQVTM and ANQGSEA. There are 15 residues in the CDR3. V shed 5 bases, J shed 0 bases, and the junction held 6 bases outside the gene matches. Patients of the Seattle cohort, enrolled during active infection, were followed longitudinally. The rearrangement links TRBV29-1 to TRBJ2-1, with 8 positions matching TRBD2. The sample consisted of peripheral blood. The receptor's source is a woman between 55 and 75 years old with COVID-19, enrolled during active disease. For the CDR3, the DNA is TGCAGCGTTCGCGCGGGGGGCATCTCCTACAATGAGCAGTTCTTC. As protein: CSVRAGGISYNEQFF.